This T cell receptor beta chain was identified during a study of blood T cell repertoires in COVID-19. Study summary: Some COVID-19 samples were acute and others convalescent; all came from the United States, Italy and Spain. T cells, B-cell-depleted T cells, or PBMCs provided the cDNA or gDNA that served as material.

Per the original methods: Estimation of nucleated cell counts was performed using reference gene primer amplification. TCRdb keeps only in-frame clones here, not all; method: immunoSEQ multiplex PCR. Clone size and V and J calls were adopted from that table, with D and trimming inferred from the DNA. Of about 230,000 clones listed, 70% to 90% are singletons. V lost 4 bases to trimming and J lost 4 bases; unmatched junction nucleotides: 10. There are 15 residues in the CDR3. The germline gives CDR1 SGHNT, CDR2 YYREEE (reference sequence). The clonotype originates from a man between 40 and 49 years old with acute or convalescent COVID-19. The sample taken for sequencing was peripheral blood. The chain joins TRBV5-4 to TRBJ1-1; 7 bases map to TRBD1. CDR3 protein: CASSPDRSFFTEAFF. The CDR3, as DNA: TGTGCCAGCAGCCCGGACAGGAGCTTTTTCACTGAAGCTTTCTTT.